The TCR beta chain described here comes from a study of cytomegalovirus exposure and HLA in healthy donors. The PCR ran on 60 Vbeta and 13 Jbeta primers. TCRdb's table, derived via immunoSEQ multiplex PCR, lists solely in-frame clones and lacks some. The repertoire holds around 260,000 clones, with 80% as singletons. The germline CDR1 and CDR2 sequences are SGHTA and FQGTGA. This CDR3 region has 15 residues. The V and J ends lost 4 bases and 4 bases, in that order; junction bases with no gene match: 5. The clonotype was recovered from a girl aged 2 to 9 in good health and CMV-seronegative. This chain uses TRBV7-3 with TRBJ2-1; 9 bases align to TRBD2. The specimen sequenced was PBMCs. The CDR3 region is CASSSIAGEYNEQFF. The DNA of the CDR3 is TGTGCCAGCAGCTCCATAGCGGGGGAGTACAATGAGCAGTTCTTC.